Given below is one T cell receptor (beta chain) in context. This clonotype was observed a few times. Its antigen is still unknown. No quality values exist for individual bases; no much larger clone is one base distant. V is clipped by 4 bases and J by 8 bases, and the sequence between their germline boundaries is 16 bases long. Taken from cysteine to phenylalanine, the CDR3 has 14 residues. The DNA shown is the 42-base CDR3, in frame from base 1. From a lookup of the germline V gene, CDR1 and CDR2 are SGHDT and YYEEEE. This was a case-control study nested in a cohort of healthcare workers in London, UK, who had nasopharyngeal swab PCR tests and blood samples taken every week. Healthcare workers were enrolled in the week of the UK lockdown, from 23 to 31 March 2020, and were followed every week for up to about 16 weeks. To prepare the library, 5' RACE was applied. The data were produced on a NextSeq 500. Unique molecular identifiers were attached to individual cDNA molecules in the TCR library protocol so that sequencing error and PCR bias could be corrected. TCR alpha and beta chains were both sequenced, and the abundances of alpha and beta sequences in each sample were closely correlated with each other. Per the authors' processing: V gene, J gene and CDR3 annotation of TCR sequences was performed with Decombinator V4. TCRs were defined as expanded if a significant change between any two time points was detected under a Poisson model with p below 0.0001. TCR abundances were normalised to the total number of TCRs sequenced per sample and expressed as counts per million. MAIT TCRs were defined by TRAV1-2 paired with TRAJ12, TRAJ20 or TRAJ33, and iNKT TCRs by TRAV10 paired with TRAJ18. A search of VDJdb, accessed on 1 November 2021, was run for TCRs annotated to CMV, EBV and SARS-CoV-2, with TCRs annotated for multiple antigens excluded. Starting from the raw public reads, TCRdb applied fastp trimming at Q25, assembled clones with MiXCR and retained in-frame beta chains. Rows are combined by CDR3 protein, so each entry shows the most common genes and DNA. The V and J calls reflect TCRdb's pipeline rather than the authors' work. Present in this sample are around 40,000 distinct CDR3 sequences, under 7% of which were seen just once. Approximately 6% of the sample is taken by the ten largest.

This entry belongs to a study of early T cells in non-severe SARS-CoV-2 infection (dated by TCRdb to the early 2020s). Describing the broader study: Because TCR sequencing was done on bulk RNA from unsorted whole blood, the alpha and beta chains could not be paired.

Overall study outcomes, separate from this receptor: Matching against VDJdb was skewed toward anti-spike CD8 responses, likely underestimated virus-specific expansions, and missed private and CD4 specificities.

This TCR derives from an adult who was a healthcare worker with PCR-confirmed SARS-CoV-2 infection or an uninfected control (not recorded which). The sample consisted of whole blood. Recombination linked TRBV5-6 to TRBJ2-1; too little of a D gene remains to name it. Here the CDR3 is given as CASSPPFAHDEQFF. The nucleotides are TGTGCCAGCAGCCCCCCATTCGCCCACGATGAGCAGTTCTTC.